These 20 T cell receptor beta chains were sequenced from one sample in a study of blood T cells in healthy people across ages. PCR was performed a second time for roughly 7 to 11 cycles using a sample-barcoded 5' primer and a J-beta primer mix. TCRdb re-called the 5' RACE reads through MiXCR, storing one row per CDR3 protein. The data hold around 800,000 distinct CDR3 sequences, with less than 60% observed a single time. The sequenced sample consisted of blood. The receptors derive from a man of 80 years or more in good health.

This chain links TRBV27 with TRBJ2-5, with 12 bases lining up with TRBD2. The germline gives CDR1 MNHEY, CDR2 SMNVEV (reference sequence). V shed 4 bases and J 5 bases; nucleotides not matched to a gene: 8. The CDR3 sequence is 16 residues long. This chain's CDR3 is CASSSSLAGGWETQYF. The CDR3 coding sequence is TGTGCCAGCAGTTCCTCACTAGCGGGAGGTTGGGAGACCCAGTACTTC.

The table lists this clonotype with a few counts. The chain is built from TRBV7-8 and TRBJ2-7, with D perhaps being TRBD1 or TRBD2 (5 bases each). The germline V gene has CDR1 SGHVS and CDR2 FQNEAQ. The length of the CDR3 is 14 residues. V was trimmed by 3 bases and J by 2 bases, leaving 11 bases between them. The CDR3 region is CASSFGGEAYEQYF. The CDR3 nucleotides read TGTGCCAGCAGCTTTGGGGGAGAAGCCTACGAGCAGTACTTC.

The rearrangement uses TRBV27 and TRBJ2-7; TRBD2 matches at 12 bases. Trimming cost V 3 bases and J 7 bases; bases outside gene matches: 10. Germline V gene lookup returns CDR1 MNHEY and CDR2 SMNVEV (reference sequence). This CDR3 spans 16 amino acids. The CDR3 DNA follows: TGTGCCAGCAGTTTTAGACTAGCGGGAGTATACAATGAGCAGTACTTC. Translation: CASSFRLAGVYNEQYF.

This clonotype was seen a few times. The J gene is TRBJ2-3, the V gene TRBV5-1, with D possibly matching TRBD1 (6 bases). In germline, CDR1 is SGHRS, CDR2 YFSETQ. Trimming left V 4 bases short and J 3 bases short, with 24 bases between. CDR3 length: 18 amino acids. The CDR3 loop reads CASSPRPTAQGSTDTQYF. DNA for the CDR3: TGCGCCAGCAGCCCGCGACCCACTGCCCAGGGGTCAACAGATACGCAGTATTTT.

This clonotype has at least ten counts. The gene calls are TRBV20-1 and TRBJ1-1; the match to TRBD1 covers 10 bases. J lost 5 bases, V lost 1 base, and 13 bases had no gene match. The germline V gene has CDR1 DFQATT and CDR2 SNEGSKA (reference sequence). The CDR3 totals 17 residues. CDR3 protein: CSARGVRSGQGNTEAFF. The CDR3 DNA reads TGCAGTGCTAGAGGAGTCCGTTCGGGACAGGGGAATACTGAAGCTTTCTTT.

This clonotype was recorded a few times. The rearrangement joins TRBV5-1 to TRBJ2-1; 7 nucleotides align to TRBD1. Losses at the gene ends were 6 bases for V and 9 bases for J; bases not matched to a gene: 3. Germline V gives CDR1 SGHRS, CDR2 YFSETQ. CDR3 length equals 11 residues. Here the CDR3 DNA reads TGCGCCAGCACGACAGGGACTGAGCAGTTCTTC. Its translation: CASTTGTEQFF.

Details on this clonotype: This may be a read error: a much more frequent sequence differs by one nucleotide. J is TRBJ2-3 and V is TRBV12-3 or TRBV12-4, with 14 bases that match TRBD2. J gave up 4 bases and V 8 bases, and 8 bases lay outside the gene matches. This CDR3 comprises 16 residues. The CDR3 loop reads CASGPGLAGGADTQYF. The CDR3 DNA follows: TGTGCCAGCGGTCCCGGACTAGCGGGAGGCGCAGATACGCAGTATTTT.

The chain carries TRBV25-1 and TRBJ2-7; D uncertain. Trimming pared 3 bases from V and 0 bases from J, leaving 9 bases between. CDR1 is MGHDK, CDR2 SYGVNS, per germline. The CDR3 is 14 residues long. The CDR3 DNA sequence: TGTGCCAGCAGTGATGTATCGGGCTCCTACGAGCAGTACGTC. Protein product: CASSDVSGSYEQYV.

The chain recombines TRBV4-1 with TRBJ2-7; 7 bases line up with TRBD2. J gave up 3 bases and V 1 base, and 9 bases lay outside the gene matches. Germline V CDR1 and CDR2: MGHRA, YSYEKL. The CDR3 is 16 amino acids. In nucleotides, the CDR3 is TGCGCCAGCAGCCAAGGTCGGACTGGCGGGAGCTACGAGCAGTACTTC. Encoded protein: CASSQGRTGGSYEQYF.

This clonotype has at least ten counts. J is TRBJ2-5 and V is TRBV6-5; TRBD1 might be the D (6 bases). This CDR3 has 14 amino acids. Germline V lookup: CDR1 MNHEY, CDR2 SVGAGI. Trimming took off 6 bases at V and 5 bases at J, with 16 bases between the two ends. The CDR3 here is CASSPQGIAETQYF. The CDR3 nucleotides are TGTGCCAGCAGCCCACAGGGTATAGCGGAGACCCAGTACTTC.

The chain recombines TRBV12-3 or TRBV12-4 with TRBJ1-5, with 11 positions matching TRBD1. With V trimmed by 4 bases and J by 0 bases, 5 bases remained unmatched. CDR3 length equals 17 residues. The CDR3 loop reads CASSSGTGGVSNQPQHF. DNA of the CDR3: TGTGCCAGCAGTTCAGGGACAGGGGGGGTTAGCAATCAGCCCCAGCATTTT.

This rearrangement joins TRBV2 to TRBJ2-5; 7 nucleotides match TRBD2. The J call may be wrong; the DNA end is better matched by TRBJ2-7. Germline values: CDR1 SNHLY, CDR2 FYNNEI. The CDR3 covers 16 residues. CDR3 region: CASSEYRREGTYEQYF. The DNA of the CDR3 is TGTGCCAGCAGTGAGTATAGGAGGGAGGGAACCTACGAGCAGTACTTC.

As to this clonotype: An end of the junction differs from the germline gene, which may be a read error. The CDR3 DNA is TGCGTCAGCAGCTTCGCCTCGGGCGGTCAAGAGACCCAGTACTTC. It codes for CVSSFASGGQETQYF. This chain uses TRBV5-1 with TRBJ2-7; D is undetermined. The J call could be wrong; TRBJ2-5 is a better fit for the DNA end. Germline assignment: CDR1 SGHRS and CDR2 YFSETQ. CDR3 length equals 15 residues.

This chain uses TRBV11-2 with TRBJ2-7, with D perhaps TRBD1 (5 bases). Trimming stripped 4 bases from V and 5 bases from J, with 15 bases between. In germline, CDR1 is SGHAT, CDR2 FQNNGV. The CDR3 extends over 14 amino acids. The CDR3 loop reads CASSSRRGRDEQYF. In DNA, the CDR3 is TGTGCCAGCAGCTCCCGAAGGGGCAGAGACGAGCAGTACTTC.

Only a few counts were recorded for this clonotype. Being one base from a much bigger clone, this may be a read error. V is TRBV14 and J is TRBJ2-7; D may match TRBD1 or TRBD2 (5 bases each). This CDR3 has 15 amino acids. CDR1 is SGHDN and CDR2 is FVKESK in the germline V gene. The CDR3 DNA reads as TGTGCCGGCAGCACGGGACGGACACACTCCTACGAGCAGTACTTC. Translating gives CAGSTGRTHSYEQYF.

The CDR3 DNA reads TGTGCCAGCAGTTTGGGAAAGGGCACCTACGAGCAGTACTTC. This encodes CASSLGKGTYEQYF. This chain connects TRBV12-3 or TRBV12-4 to TRBJ2-7, with no clear D. This CDR3 comprises 14 residues. Trimming took off 3 bases at V and 2 bases at J, with 11 bases between the two ends.

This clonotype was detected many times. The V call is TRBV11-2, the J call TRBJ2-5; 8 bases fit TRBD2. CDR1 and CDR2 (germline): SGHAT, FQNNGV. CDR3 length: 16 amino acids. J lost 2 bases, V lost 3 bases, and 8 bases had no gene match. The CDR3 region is CASSLGGSGRQETQYF. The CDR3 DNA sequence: TGTGCCAGCAGCTTGGGGGGGAGCGGGAGACAAGAGACCCAGTACTTC. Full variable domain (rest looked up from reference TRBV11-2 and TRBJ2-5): EAGVAQSPRYKIIEKRQSVAFWCNPISGHATLYWYQQILGQGPKLLIQFQNNGVVDDSQLPKDRFSAERLKGVDSTLKIQPAKLEDSAVYLCASSLGGSGRQETQYFGPGTRLLVL.

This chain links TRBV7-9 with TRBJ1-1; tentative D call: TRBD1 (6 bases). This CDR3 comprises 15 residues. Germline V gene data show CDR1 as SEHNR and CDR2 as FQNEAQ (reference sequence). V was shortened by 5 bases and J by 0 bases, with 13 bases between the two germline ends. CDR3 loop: CASSPRTVLNTEAFF. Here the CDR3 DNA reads TGTGCCAGCAGCCCCCGGACAGTCCTGAACACTGAAGCTTTCTTT.

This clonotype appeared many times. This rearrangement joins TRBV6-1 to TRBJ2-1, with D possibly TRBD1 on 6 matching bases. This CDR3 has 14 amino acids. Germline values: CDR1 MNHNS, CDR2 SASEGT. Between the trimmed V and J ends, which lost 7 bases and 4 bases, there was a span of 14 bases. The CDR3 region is CASTKRDNYNEQFF. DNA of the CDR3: TGTGCCAGCACAAAGAGGGACAATTACAATGAGCAGTTCTTC.

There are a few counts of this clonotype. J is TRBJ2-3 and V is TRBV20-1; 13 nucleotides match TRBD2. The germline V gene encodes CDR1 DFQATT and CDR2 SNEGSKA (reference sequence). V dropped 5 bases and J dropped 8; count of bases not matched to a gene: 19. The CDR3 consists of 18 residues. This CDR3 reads CSARQEGLAGARSGTQYF. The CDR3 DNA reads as TGCAGTGCTCGACAAGAAGGACTAGCGGGAGCGAGGTCCGGTACGCAGTATTTT.